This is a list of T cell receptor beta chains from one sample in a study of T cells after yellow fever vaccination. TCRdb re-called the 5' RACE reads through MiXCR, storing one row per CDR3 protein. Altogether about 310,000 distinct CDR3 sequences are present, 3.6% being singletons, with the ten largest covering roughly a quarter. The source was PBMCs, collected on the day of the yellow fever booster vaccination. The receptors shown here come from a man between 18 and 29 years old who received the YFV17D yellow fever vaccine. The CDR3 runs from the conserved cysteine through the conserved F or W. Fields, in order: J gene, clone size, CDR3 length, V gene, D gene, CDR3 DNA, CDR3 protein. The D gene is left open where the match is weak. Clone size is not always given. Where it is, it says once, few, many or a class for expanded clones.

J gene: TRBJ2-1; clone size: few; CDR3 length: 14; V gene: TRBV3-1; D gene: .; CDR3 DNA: TGTGCCTCTCACGGGAGCAGCTCCTACAATGAGCAGTTCTTC; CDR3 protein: CASHGSSSYNEQFF
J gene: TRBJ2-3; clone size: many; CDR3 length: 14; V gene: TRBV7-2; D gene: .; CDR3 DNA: TGTGCCAGCAGCTTAGCGCCTCGGCGGGATACGCAGTATTTT; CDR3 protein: CASSLAPRRDTQYF
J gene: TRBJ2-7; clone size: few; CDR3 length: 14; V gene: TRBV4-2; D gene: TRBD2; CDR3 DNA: TGTGCCAGCAGCCAAGAGGCGGCGGGGGGCGAGCAGTACTTC; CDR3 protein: CASSQEAAGGEQYF
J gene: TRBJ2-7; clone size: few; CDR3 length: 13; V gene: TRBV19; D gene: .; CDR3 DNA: TGTGCCAGTGGGTGGGGGAGCCACTACGAGCAGTACTTC; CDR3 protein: CASGWGSHYEQYF
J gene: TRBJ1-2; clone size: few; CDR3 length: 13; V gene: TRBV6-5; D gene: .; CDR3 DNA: TGTGCCAGCAGTTACAGGGCAGGGACTGGCTACACCTTC; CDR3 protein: CASSYRAGTGYTF
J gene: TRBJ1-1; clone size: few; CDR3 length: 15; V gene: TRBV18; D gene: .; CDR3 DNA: TGTGCCAGCTCACCCGCAGGGGCCCAGAACACTGAAGCTTTCTTT; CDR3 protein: CASSPAGAQNTEAFF
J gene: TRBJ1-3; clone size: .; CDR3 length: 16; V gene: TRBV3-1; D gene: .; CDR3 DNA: TGTGCCAGCAGCCAAGAAGTCGGAGCGTCTGGAAACACCATATATTTT; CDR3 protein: CASSQEVGASGNTIYF
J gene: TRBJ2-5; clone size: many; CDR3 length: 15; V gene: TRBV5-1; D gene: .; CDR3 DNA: TGCGCCAGCAGCCCGGGGGCAGGGGCTTGGGAGACCCAGTACTTC; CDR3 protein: CASSPGAGAWETQYF
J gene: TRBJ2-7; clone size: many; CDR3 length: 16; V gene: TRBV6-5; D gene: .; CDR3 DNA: TGTGCCAGCAGTTACTCCGGAGCGGGTGGGGTGTACGAGCAGTACTTC; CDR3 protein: CASSYSGAGGVYEQYF
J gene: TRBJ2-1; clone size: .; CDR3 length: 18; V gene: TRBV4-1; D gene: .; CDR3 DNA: TGCGCCAGCAGCCAAGAGCCAGGGTCGTTTACCCCCTACAATGAGCAGTTCTTC; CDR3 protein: CASSQEPGSFTPYNEQFF
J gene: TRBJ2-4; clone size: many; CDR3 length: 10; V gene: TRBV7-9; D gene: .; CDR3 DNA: TGTGCCAGCAGCGGACTATATCAGTACTTC; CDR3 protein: CASSGLYQYF
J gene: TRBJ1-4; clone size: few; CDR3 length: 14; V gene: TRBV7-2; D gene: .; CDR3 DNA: TGTGCCAGCAGCTCAGACATACGTGGAATGGAACTGTTTTTT; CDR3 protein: CASSSDIRGMELFF
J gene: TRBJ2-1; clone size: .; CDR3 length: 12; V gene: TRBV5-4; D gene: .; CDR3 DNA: TGTGCCAGCAGCTTGGGAGCCAATGAGCAGTTCTTC; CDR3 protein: CASSLGANEQFF
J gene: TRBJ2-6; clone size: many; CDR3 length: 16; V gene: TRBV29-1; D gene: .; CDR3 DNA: TGCAGCGGATGGGTGGAAGAAGCGTCTGGGGCCAACGTCCTGACTTTC; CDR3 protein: CSGWVEEASGANVLTF
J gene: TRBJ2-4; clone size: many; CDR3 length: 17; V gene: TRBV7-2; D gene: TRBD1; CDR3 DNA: TGTGCCAGCAGCTTAGTGGCCTTGTTGTGGGGGACAGACATTCAGTACTTC; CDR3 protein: CASSLVALLWGTDIQYF
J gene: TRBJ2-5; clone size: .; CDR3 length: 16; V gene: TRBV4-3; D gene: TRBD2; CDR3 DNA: TGCGCCAGCAGCCAAGGACTAGCGGGGGGCGCGGAGACCCAGTACTTC; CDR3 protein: CASSQGLAGGAETQYF
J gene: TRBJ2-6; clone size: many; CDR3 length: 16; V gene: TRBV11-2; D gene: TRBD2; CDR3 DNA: TGTGCCAGCAGCGTCGGGGGGGGGACAGGGGCCAACGTCCTGACTTTC; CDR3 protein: CASSVGGGTGANVLTF
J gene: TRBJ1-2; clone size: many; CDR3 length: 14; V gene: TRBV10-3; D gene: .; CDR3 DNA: TGTGCCATCAGTGAGGGTGGGACTGCTTATGGCTACACCTTC; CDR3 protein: CAISEGGTAYGYTF
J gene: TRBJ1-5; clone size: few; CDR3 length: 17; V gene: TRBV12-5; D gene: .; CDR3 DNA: TGTGCTAGTGGTTTGGCCCCCGGGACATATAGCAATCAGCCCCAGCATTTT; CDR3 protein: CASGLAPGTYSNQPQHF
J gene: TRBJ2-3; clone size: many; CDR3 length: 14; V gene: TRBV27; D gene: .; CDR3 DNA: TGTGCCAGCAGTTTCGCCGGGATCACAGATACGCAGTATTTT; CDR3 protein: CASSFAGITDTQYF
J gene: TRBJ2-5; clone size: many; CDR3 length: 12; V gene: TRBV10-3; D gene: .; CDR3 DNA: TGTGCCATCAGTGGTGGAGGGGAGACCCAGTACTTC; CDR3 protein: CAISGGGETQYF
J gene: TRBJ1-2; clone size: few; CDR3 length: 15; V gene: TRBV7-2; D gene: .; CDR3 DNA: TGTGCCAGCAGCTTAACGGGCACATTAAACTATGGCTACACCTTC; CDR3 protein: CASSLTGTLNYGYTF
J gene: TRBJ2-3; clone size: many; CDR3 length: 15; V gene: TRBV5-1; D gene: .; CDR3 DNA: TGCGCCAGCAGCCTACAGGGATTGGCGACAGATACGCAGTATTTT; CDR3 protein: CASSLQGLATDTQYF
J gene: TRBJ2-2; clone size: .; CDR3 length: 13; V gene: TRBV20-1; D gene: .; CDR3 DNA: TGCAGTGCTAGTAAGACGGGGGACGGGGAGCTGTTTTTT; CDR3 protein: CSASKTGDGELFF
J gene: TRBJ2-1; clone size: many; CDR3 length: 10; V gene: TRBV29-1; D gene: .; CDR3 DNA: TGCAGCGTCCACGAACTTGGGCAGTTCTTC; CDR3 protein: CSVHELGQFF
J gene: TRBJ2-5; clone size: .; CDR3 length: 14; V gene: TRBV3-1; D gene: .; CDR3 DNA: TGTGCCAGCAGCCCCCCCTGGGTCCAAGAGACCCAGTACTTC; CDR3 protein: CASSPPWVQETQYF
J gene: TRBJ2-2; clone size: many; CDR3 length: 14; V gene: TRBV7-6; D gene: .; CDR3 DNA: TGTGCCAGCAGCCCGACAGGAGTCGGCGGGGAGCTGTTTTTT; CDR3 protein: CASSPTGVGGELFF
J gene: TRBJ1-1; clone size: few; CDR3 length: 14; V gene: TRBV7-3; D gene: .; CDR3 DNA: TGTGCCAGCAGCCCGGGGTACATGAACACTGAAGCTTTCTTT; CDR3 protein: CASSPGYMNTEAFF
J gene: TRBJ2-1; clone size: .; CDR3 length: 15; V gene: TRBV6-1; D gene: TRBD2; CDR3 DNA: TGTGCCAGCAACTCCGGGACTAGCGGCTACAATGAGCAGTTCTTC; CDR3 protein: CASNSGTSGYNEQFF
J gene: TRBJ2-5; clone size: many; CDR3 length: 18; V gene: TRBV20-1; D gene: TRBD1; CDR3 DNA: TGCAGTGCTAGAGATTTCGTTGGGACAGGCTTGTACCAAGAGACCCAGTACTTC; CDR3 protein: CSARDFVGTGLYQETQYF
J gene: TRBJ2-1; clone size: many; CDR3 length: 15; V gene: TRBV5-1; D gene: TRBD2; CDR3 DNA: TGCGCCAGCAGCTTGGGACTAGCGGGGGGATATGAGCAGTTCTTC; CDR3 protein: CASSLGLAGGYEQFF
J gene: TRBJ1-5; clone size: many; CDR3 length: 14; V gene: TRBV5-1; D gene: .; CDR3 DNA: TGCGCCAGCAGCTTGGATGCAAGCTATCAGCCCCAGCATTTT; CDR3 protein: CASSLDASYQPQHF
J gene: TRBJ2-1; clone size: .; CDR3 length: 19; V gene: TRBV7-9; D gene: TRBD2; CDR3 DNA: TGTGCCAGCAGCTTAGCGGGTCCCCTAGCGGGGGGCCCCTACAATGAGCAGTTCTTC; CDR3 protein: CASSLAGPLAGGPYNEQFF
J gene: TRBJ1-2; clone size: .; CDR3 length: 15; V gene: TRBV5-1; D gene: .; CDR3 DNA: TGCGCCAGCAGCTTGGCCTGGTCTTCCAACTATGGCTACACCTTC; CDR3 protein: CASSLAWSSNYGYTF
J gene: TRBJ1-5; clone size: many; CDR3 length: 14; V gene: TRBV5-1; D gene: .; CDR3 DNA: TGCGCCAGCAGCTTTTCAGGGCGGGATCAGCCCCAGCATTTT; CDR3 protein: CASSFSGRDQPQHF
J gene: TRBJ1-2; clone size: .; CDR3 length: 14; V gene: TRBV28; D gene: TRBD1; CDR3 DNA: TGTGCCAGCATCCGGGACAGGGGAACATATGGCTACACCTTC; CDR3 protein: CASIRDRGTYGYTF
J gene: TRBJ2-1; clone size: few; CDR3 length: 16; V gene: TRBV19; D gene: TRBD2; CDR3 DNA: TGTGCCAGTAGTATATTGGCGGGGGGGTTGATAAATGAGCAGTTCTTC; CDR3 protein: CASSILAGGLINEQFF
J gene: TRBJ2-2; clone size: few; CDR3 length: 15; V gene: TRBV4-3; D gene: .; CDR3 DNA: TGCGCCAGCAGCCAAGAACCGGGAATCGTCGGGGAGCTGTTTTTT; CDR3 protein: CASSQEPGIVGELFF
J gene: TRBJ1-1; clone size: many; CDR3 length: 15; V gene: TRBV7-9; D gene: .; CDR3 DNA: TGTGCCAGCAGCTTAGCCCCAGGGTTGAACACTGAAGCTTTCTTT; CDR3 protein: CASSLAPGLNTEAFF
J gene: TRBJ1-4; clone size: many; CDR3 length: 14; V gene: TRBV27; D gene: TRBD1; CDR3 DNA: TGTGCCAGCAGTTTACGGGACAGGTGGGAAAAACTGTTTTTT; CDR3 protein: CASSLRDRWEKLFF
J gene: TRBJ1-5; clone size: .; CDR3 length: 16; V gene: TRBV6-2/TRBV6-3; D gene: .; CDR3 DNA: TGTGCCAGCAGTTTCGGCGGTGGTCCCTCGGGTCAGCCCCAGCATTTT; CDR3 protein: CASSFGGGPSGQPQHF
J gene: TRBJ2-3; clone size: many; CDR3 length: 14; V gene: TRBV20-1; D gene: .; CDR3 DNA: TGCAGTGCTAGAGGCTACGAAGTGGCAGATACGCAGTATTTT; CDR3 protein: CSARGYEVADTQYF
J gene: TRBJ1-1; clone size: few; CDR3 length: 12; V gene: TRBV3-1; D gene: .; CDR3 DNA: TGTGCCAGCAGCCAATCGCTCGGTGAAGCTTTCTTT; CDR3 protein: CASSQSLGEAFF
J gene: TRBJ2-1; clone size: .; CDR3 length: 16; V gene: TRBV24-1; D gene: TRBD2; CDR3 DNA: TGTGCCACCAGTGATGCTAGCGGGGGGGCCTACAATGAGCAGTTCTTC; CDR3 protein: CATSDASGGAYNEQFF
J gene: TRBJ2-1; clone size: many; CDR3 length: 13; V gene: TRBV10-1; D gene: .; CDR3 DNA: TGCGCCAGCAGTGTTGATGGCACCGCTGAGCAGTTCTTC; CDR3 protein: CASSVDGTAEQFF
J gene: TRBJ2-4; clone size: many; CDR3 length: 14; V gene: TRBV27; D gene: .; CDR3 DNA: TGTGCCAGCAGTCCGATCCTAGCCAAAAACATTCAGTACTTC; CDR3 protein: CASSPILAKNIQYF
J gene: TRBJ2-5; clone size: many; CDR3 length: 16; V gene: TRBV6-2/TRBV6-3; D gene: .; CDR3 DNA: TGTGCCAGCAGGGATCGACTAGTACGACGGGGAGAGACCCAGTACTTC; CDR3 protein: CASRDRLVRRGETQYF
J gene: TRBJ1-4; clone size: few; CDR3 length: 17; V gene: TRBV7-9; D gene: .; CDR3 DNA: TGTGCCAGCAGCTGGGCTGGGGGCGCGAGAACTAATGAAAAACTGTTTTTT; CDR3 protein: CASSWAGGARTNEKLFF
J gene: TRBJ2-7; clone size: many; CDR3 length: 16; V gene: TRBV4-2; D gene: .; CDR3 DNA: TGTGCCAGCAGCCAAGTTTTCCAGGGGTACTCCTACGAGCAGTACTTC; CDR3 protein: CASSQVFQGYSYEQYF
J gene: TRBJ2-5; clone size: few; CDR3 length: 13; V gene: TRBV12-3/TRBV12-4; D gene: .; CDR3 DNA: TGTGCCAGCAGCGGCAGGGCAGTGGAGACCCAGTACTTC; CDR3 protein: CASSGRAVETQYF
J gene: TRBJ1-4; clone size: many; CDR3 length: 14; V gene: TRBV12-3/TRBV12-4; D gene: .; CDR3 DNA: TGTGCCAGCAGGCGGAGGGAGGTGGAGGAAAAACTGTTTTTT; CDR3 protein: CASRRREVEEKLFF
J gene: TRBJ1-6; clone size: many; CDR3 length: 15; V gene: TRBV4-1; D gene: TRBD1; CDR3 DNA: TGCGCCAGCAGCCAAGCCGGGACAGGTGATTCACCCCTCCACTTT; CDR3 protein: CASSQAGTGDSPLHF
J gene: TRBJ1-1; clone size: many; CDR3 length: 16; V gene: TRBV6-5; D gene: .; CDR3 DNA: TGTGCCAGCAGCCGATTCCCGCAGGGGCCTGGCACTGAAGCTTTCTTT; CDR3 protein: CASSRFPQGPGTEAFF
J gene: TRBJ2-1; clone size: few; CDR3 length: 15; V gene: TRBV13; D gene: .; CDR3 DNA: TGTGCCAGCAGTATAGATCAGGGCTCCTACAATGAGCAGTTCTTC; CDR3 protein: CASSIDQGSYNEQFF
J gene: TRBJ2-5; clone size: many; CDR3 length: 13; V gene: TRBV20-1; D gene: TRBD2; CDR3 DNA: TGCAGTGCTAGTATAGGGGAGGGGAAGACCCAGTACTTC; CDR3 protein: CSASIGEGKTQYF
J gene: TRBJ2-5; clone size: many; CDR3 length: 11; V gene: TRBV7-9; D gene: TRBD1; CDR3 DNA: TGTGCCAGTGGGACAGTGGAGACCCAGTACTTC; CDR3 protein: CASGTVETQYF
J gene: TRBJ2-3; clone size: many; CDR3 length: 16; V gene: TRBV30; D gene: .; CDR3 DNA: TGTGCCTGGGCGACTAGAGGGACCCCTAGCACAGATACGCAGTATTTT; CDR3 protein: CAWATRGTPSTDTQYF